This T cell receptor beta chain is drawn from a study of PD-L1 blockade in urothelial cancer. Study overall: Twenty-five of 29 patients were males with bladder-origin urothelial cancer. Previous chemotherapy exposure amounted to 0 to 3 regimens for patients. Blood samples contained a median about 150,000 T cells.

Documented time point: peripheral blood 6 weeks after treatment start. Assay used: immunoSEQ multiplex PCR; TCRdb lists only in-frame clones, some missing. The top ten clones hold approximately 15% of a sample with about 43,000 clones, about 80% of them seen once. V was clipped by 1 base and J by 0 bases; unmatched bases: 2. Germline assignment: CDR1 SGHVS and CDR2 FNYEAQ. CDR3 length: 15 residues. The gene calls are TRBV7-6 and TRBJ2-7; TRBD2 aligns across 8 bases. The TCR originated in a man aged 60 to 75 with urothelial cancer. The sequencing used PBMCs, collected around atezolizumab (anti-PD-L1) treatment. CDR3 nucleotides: TGTGCCAGCAGCTTAGAGCGGGGGTACTCCTACGAGCAGTACTTC. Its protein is CASSLERGYSYEQYF.